This T cell receptor beta chain was identified in a study of metastatic and nonmetastatic thyroid tumors. This clone was seen only a few times. Patients were all untreated before their thyroid surgery. The CDR3 covers 13 residues. V was cut by 9 bases and J by 3 bases, with 12 bases left in between. The V gene's germline CDR1 is LNHDA and CDR2 SQIVND (reference sequence). TCRdb reanalyzed the PCR reads via MiXCR. The profile shows about 20,000 clones, approximately 25% of them singletons. Sequenced material: tumor tissue. This rearrangement joins TRBV19 to TRBJ1-5, with a tentative D call TRBD1 (5 bases). The sequence derives from a female donor with papillary thyroid cancer or a benign thyroid nodule (not recorded which). Some clones in this sample may be carry-over from other donors' samples. CDR3 region: CASQGQHNQPQHF. The CDR3 nucleotides are TGTGCCAGCCAAGGACAACACAATCAGCCCCAGCATTTT.